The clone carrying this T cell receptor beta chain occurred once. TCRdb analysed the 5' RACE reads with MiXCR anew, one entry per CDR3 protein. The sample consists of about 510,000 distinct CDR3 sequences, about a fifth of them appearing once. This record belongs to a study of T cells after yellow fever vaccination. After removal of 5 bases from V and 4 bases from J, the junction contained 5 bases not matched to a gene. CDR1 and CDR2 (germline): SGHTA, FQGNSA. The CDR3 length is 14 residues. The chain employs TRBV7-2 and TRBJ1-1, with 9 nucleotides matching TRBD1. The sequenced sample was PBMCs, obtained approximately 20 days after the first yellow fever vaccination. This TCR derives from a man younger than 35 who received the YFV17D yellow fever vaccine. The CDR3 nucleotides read TGTGCCAGCAGCAAACGACAGGGGGGCACTGAAGCTTTCTTT. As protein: CASSKRQGGTEAFF. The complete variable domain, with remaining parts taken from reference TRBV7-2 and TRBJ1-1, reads GAGVSQSPSNKVTEKGKDVELRCDPISGHTALYWYRQSLGQGLEFLIYFQGNSAPDKSGLPSDRFSAERTGGSVSTLTIQRTQQEDSAVYLCASSKRQGGTEAFFGQGTRLTVV.